The 17 T cell receptor beta chains presented below share a single source sample, sequenced in a study of regulatory T cells in long-lasting Graves disease. Through Arm-PCR of CDR3 regions and iRepertoire HTBI primers, TCR beta libraries were built. TCRdb processed the multiplex PCR reads anew with MiXCR; each CDR3 protein has one entry. The sample lists some 420,000 distinct CDR3 sequences, about 20% occurring once. Described time point: persistent/refractory GD, antithyroid drugs over 5 years with positive TRAb. The TCR library used RNA extracted from PBMCs. This specimen consisted of peripheral blood mononuclear cells (PBMCs), obtained when the disease was refractory, from a patient treated with antithyroid drugs. The receptors derive from a female donor with Graves disease.

The CDR3, as DNA: TGCGCCAGCAGCTCGGGCGGCTATCCTGGCTACACCTTC. Amino acid sequence: CASSSGGYPGYTF. The V gene is TRBV5-1, the J gene TRBJ1-2; D is undetermined. Germline V gives CDR1 SGHRS, CDR2 YFSETQ. The V and J ends lost 3 bases and 7 bases respectively, with 13 bases between them. This CDR3 has 13 residues.

This clonotype was observed at least ten times. This sequence joins TRBV11-2 and TRBJ2-5; 9 nucleotides match TRBD2. The germline gives CDR1 SGHAT, CDR2 FQNNGV. Losses at the gene ends were 6 bases for V and 4 bases for J; bases not matched to a gene: 12. This CDR3 has 16 residues. CDR3 nucleotides: TGTGCCAGCAGACGCGGGGGGGGCCGGGGGAGAGAGACCCAGTACTTC. Residues: CASRRGGGRGRETQYF.

This clonotype has ten or more counts. The chain links TRBV20-1 to TRBJ2-5, with D possibly matching TRBD2 (5 bases). From germline, CDR1 is DFQATT and CDR2 SNEGSKA (reference sequence). The CDR3 spans 14 residues. With 6 bases removed from V and 3 bases from J, the gap between germline ends came to 17 bases. The CDR3 region has the DNA TGCAGTGCCACTCGGGGAGACTATAAAGAGACCCAGTACTTC. It is translated as CSATRGDYKETQYF.

The gene calls are TRBV7-9 and TRBJ1-2; maybe TRBD1 (5 bases). V was clipped by 3 bases and J by 3 bases, with 14 bases between them. The CDR3 extends over 15 amino acids. Germline CDR1 SEHNR, CDR2 FQNEAQ (reference sequence). CDR3 amino acids: CASSLGRGFDYGYTF. DNA of the CDR3: TGTGCCAGCAGCTTGGGTCGGGGGTTCGACTATGGCTACACCTTC.

This chain connects TRBV19 to TRBJ2-5, with 14 bases lining up with TRBD2. CDR3 length equals 14 residues. V shed 5 bases and J 7 bases; nucleotides not matched to a gene: 3. CDR1 and CDR2 from the germline V gene are LNHDA and SQIVND (reference sequence). The chain's CDR3 is CASSVGLAGGTQYF. Here the CDR3 DNA reads TGTGCCAGTAGTGTCGGACTAGCGGGGGGGACCCAGTACTTC.

This clonotype was seen a few times. The chain carries TRBV4-2 and TRBJ1-4; D possibly corresponds to TRBD1 (6 bases). The CDR3 has 13 amino acids. CDR1 LGHNA and CDR2 YNFKEQ come from the germline V gene. V lost 7 bases and J 7 bases, leaving 13 bases between the germline ends. The DNA for the CDR3 is TGTGCCAGCACAACAGGGAGGTCTGAAAAACTGTTTTTT. This gives the protein CASTTGRSEKLFF.

This clonotype was observed a handful of times. The J gene is TRBJ1-1, the V gene TRBV6-1; perhaps TRBD1 as D (5 bases). There are 14 residues in the CDR3. V gave up 5 bases and J gave up 8 bases, with 18 bases separating them. Germline V lookup: CDR1 MNHNS, CDR2 SASEGT. As DNA, the CDR3 is TGTGCCAGCAGTCCCCCGGGGCCGACCCAAGAAGCTTTCTTT. Encoded protein: CASSPPGPTQEAFF.

This chain's CDR3 is CASSLVGGQVTDTQYF. The CDR3 region has the DNA TGTGCCAGCAGCCTGGTAGGGGGCCAGGTCACAGATACGCAGTATTTT. V usage is TRBV7-2 and J usage is TRBJ2-3, with 7 bases aligning to TRBD1. The germline V gene has CDR1 SGHTA and CDR2 FQGNSA. J was trimmed by 2 bases and V by 5 bases; bases with no gene match: 10. The CDR3 contains 16 residues.

This clonotype was counted ten times or more. The genes are TRBV29-1 and TRBJ2-5; D may be TRBD2 (5 bases). CDR1 and CDR2 from the germline V gene are SQVTM and ANQGSEA. This CDR3 spans 15 amino acids. The V gene lost 3 bases and the J gene lost 2 bases, with 16 bases spanning the gap. The CDR3 coding sequence is TGCAGCGTTGACGAACGGCGGGCGCTTCAAGAGACCCAGTACTTC. Its translation: CSVDERRALQETQYF. Variable domain in full (rest from reference TRBV29-1 and TRBJ2-5): SAVISQKPSRDICQRGTSLTIQCQVDSQVTMMFWYRQQPGQSLTLIATANQGSEATYESGFVIDKFPISRPNLTFSTLTVSNMSPEDSSIYLCSVDERRALQETQYFGPGTRLLVL.

The chain employs TRBV5-4 and TRBJ1-2; TRBD1 might be the D (5 bases). V was cut by 3 bases and J by 0 bases, with 12 bases left in between. The CDR3 contains 15 residues. Germline values: CDR1 SGHNT, CDR2 YYREEE (reference sequence). The CDR3 bases are TGTGCCAGCAGCTCCAGGGACGGGGCTAACTATGGCTACACCTTC. Translating gives CASSSRDGANYGYTF.

This clonotype came up many times. The chain couples TRBV7-3 to TRBJ2-7, with D maybe TRBD2 (6 bases). Trimming cost V 3 bases and J 3 bases, with 15 bases left between them. CDR1 and CDR2 (germline): SGHTA, FQGTGA. The CDR3 runs 15 residues. This chain's CDR3 is CASSFDRGSIYEQYF. The CDR3, as DNA: TGTGCCAGCAGCTTTGACCGGGGGTCCATCTACGAGCAGTACTTC.

The chain employs TRBV18 and TRBJ1-1, with D possibly TRBD1 on 5 matching bases. CDR3 length: 15 amino acids. Germline V gene data show CDR1 as KGHSH and CDR2 as LQKENI. Trimming removed 6 bases from V and 0 bases from J, with 14 bases in between. CDR3 in amino acids: CASSLQAQMNTEAFF. Here the CDR3 DNA reads TGTGCCAGCTCCTTACAGGCCCAAATGAACACTGAAGCTTTCTTT.

This clonotype appeared a few times. V and J are TRBV6-2 or TRBV6-3 and TRBJ2-7; D not resolved. From germline, CDR1 is MNHEY and CDR2 SVGEGT. The CDR3 has 14 amino acids. Trimming took 8 bases from V and 0 from J, leaving 14 bases between them. The CDR3: CASSEVAVSYEQYF. DNA for the CDR3: TGTGCCAGCTCCGAAGTGGCAGTCTCCTACGAGCAGTACTTC.

The V gene is TRBV20-1, the J gene TRBJ1-6; D is perhaps TRBD1 (5 bases). CDR3 length: 16 residues. Germline V lookup: CDR1 DFQATT, CDR2 SNEGSKA (reference sequence). The V end lost 1 base, the J end lost 9 bases, and 19 bases lay between the germline ends. This CDR3 reads CSARGDGGIGLSPLHF. The CDR3 DNA is TGCAGTGCTAGAGGGGATGGGGGAATAGGCCTTTCACCCCTCCACTTT.

This clonotype was detected ten times or more. The chain links TRBV2 to TRBJ1-2; D is uncertain. Germline V lookup: CDR1 SNHLY, CDR2 FYNNEI. Trimming stripped 8 bases from V and 7 bases from J, with 14 bases between. The CDR3 contains 12 residues. The CDR3 region is CASGGEDSGYTF. The CDR3 bases are TGTGCCAGCGGCGGGGAAGACTCTGGCTACACCTTC.

The chain's CDR3 is CASSLGTGSNSPLHF. CDR3 nucleotide sequence: TGTGCCAGCAGCTTAGGGACGGGCTCTAATTCACCCCTCCACTTT. This rearrangement joins TRBV13 to TRBJ1-6; D unresolved. Per the germline V gene, CDR1 is PRHDT and CDR2 is FYEKMQ (reference sequence). The V gene lost 0 bases and the J gene lost 6 bases, with 9 bases spanning the gap. This CDR3 region has 15 residues.

The rearrangement joins TRBV4-3 to TRBJ1-6; D might be TRBD1 (5 bases). The CDR3 contains 15 residues. Germline loops: CDR1 LGHNA, CDR2 YSLEER. V lost 1 base and J lost 8, with 12 bases in between. The chain's CDR3 is CASSQAWGTDSPLHF. DNA for the CDR3: TGCGCCAGCAGCCAAGCGTGGGGCACGGATTCACCCCTCCACTTT.